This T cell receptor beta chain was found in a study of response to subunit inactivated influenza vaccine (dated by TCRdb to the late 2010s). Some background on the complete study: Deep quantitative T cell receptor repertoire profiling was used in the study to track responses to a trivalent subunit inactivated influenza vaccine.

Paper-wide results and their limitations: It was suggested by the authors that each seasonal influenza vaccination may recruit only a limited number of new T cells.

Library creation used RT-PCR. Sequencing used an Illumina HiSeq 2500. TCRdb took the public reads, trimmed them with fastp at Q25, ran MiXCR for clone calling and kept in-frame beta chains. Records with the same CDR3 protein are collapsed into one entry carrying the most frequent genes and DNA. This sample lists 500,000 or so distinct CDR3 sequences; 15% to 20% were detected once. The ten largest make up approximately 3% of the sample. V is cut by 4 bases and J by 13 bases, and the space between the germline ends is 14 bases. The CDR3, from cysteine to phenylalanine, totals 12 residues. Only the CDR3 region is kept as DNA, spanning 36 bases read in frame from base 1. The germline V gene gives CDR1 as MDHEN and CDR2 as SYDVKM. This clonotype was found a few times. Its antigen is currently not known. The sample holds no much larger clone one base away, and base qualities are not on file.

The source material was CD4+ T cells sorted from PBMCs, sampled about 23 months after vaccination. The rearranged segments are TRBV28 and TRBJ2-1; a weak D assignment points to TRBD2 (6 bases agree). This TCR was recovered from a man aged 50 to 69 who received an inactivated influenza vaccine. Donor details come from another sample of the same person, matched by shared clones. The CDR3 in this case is CASSSQRTKQFF. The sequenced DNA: TGTGCCAGCAGTTCGCAGCGGACTAAACAGTTCTTC.